This TCR beta chain was identified during a study of T cells in Graves' hyperthyroidism and ophthalmopathy. The TCR beta CDR3 regions underwent amplification using RNA transcripts as the source. Carried out on the TCR CDR3, a first-round RT-PCR used the HTBI primer set. Via MiXCR, TCRdb re-called the multiplex PCR reads, giving one row per CDR3 protein. Among a few hundred thousand distinct CDR3 sequences listed, about a sixth were seen once. Germline loops: CDR1 LGHDT, CDR2 YNNKEL (reference sequence). Trimming left V 1 base short and J 6 bases short, with 12 bases between. CDR3 length equals 14 residues.

The V gene is TRBV3-1, the J gene TRBJ1-2; the D gene is possibly TRBD1 (5 bases). Sequencing was performed on blood. The TCR sequence derives from a woman between 40 and 55 years old with Graves' ophthalmopathy. The CDR3 spells CASSQGSGSDGYTF. The DNA for the CDR3 is TGTGCCAGCAGCCAAGGGTCAGGGAGCGATGGCTACACCTTC.